This TCR beta chain was sequenced for a study of T cell responses to AZD1222 COVID-19 vaccine. Across the whole study: Timing groups of about 4 and about 12 weeks for second doses were pooled. Findings of the study overall: Among those given AZD1222, only 5 to 7 were seropositive at baseline. The reported proportion of spike-specific TCRs targeting unmutated variant regions was nearly half. Clonal diversity was possibly underestimated; the donors were predominantly white British and more often female.

The data were produced by immunoSEQ multiplex PCR, yet TCRdb's version contains in-frame clones alone and is incomplete. The data show 90,000 to 100,000 clones, more than 75% seen once. Unmatched junction bases numbered 6, after V lost 0 bases and J lost 0 bases. Per germline, CDR1 LGHNT and CDR2 FRNRAP. The CDR3 consists of 17 residues. To note about this clone: Antigen: not known.

This sequence joins TRBV12-5 and TRBJ2-3; TRBD2 agrees at 7 bases. Source: peripheral blood, taken on day 0 of AZD1222 vaccination. The clonotype was recovered from an adult in good health. As DNA, the CDR3 is TGTGCTAGTGGTTTGGTAAGCGGGGTCGGTAGCACAGATACGCAGTATTTT. It is translated as CASGLVSGVGSTDTQYF.